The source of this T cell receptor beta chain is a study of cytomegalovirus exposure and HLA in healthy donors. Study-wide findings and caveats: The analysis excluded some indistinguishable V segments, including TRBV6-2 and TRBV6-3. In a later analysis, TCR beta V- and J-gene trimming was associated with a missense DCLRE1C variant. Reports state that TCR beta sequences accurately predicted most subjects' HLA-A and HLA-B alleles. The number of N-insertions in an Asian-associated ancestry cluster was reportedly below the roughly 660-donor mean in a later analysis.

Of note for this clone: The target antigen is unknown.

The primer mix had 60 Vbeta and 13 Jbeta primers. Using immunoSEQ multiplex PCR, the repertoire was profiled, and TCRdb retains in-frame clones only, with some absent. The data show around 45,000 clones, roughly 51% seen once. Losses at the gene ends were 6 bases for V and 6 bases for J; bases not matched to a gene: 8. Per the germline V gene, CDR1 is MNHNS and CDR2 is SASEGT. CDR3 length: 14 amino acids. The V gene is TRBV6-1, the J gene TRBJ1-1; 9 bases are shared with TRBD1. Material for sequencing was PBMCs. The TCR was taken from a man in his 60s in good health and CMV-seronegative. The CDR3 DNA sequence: TGTGCCAGCAGGGAACTACAGGGGGCGGCTGAAGCTTTCTTT. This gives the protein CASRELQGAAEAFF.